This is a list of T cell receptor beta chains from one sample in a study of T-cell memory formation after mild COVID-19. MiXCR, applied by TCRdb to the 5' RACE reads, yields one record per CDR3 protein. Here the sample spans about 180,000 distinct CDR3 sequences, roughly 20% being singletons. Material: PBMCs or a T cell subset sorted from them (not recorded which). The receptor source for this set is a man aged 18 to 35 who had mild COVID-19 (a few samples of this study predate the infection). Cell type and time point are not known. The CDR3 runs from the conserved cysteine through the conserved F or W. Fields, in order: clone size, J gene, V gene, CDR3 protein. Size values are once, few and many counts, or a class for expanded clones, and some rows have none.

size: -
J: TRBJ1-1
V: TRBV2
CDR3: CASSPSRAMNTEAFF

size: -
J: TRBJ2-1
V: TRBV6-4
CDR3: CASSVGHTLGVNEQFF

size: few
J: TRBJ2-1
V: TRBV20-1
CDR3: CSARLAGGREQFF

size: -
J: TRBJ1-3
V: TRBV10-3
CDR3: CAISESPDSVAIYF

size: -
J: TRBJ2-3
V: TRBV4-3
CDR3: CASSQVLGQDTQYF

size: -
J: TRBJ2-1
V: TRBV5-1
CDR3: CASSHPGGQGRKFF

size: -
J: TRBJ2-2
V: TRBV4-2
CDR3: CASSLRGGELFF

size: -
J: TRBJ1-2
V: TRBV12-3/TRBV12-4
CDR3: CASSPVRGYGYTF

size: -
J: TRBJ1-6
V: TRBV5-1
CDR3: CASSLRERTAGSPLHF

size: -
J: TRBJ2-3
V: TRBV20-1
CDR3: CSARDPAGAGDTQYF

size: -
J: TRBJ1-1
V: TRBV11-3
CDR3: CASSGSGGEAFF

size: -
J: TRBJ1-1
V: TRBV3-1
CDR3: CASSDQGRRNTEAFF

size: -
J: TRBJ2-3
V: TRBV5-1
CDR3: CASSLFSSGSGSNTQYF

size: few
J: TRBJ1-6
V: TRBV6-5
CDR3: CASSLLSGAESPLHF

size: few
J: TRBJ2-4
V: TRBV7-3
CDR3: CASSFSGALDIQYF

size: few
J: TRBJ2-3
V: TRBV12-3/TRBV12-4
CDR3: CASSPDRKDTQYF

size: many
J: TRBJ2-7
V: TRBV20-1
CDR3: CSARDTNLGWGRYEQYF

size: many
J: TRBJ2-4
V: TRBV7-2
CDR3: CASSRAPSGDIQYF

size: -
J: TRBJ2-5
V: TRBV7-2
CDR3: CASSLVRLAETQYF

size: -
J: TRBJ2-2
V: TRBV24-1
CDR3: CATSDRRTGISGELFF

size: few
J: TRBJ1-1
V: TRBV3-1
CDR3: CASSQVNTEAFF

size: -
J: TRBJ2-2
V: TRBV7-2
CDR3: CASSLDLTGELFF

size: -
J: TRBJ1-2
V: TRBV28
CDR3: CASRATGEGYTF

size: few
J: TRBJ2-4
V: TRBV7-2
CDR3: CASSSGPRGSGTKNIQYF

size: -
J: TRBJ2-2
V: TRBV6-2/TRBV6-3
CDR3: CASGPRLSNTGELFF

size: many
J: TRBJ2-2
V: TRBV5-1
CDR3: CASSLGYTGELFF

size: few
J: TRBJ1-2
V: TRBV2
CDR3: CATQPNRVTHYGYTF

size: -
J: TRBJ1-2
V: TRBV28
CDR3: CASSGETGYGYTF

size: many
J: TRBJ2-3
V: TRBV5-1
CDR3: CASDPGQDADTQYF

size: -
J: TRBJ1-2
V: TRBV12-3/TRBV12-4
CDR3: CASSPQSGHDGYTF

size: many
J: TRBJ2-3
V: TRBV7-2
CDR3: CASSRNSGSADTQYF

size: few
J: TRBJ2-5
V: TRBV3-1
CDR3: CASGSLVRETQYF

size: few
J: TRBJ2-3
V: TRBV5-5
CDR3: CASSLTREGGDTQYF

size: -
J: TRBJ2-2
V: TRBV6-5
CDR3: CASSRTVTGELFF

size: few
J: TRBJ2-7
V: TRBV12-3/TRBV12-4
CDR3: CASKGFYEQYF

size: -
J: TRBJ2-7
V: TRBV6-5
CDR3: CASSYTAWGEQYF

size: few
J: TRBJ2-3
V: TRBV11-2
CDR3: CASSTTVADTQYF

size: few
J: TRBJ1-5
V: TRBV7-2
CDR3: CASSPQGDSNQPQHF

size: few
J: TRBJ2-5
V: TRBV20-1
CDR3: CSARDSGETQYF

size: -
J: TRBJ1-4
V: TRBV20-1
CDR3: CSAHPGQENEKLFF

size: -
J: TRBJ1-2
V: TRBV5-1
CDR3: CASRPVLAGNYGYTF

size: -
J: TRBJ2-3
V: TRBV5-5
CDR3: CASSLEGRDTQYF

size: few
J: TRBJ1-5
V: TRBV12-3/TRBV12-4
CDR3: CASTPGGRQPQHF

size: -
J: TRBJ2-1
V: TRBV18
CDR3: CASSATGASYNEQFF

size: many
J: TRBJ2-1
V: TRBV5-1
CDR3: CASSFQQGGSYNEQFF

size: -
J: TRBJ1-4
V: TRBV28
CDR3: CASLDRNNEKLFF

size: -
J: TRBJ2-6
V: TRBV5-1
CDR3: CASSGNSGANVLTF

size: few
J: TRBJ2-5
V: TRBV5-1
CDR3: CASRPGYQETQYF

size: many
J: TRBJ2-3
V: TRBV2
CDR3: CASRERADTQYF

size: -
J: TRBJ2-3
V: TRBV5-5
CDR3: CASSSTGNAGDTQYF

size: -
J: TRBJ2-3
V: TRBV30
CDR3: CAWGRGAGGLTDTQYF

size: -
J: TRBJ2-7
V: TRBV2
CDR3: CASSAFRTRRGEEQYF

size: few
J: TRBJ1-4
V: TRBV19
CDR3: CASTPLGREHLFF

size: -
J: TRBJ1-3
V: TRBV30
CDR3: CAWSVHDTRDHVGGNTIYF

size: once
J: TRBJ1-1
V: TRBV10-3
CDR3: CAISGTGSLFF

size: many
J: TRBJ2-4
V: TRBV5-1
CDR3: CASSLEMTSSIQYF

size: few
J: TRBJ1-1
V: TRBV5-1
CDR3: CASSLAGRMNTEAFF